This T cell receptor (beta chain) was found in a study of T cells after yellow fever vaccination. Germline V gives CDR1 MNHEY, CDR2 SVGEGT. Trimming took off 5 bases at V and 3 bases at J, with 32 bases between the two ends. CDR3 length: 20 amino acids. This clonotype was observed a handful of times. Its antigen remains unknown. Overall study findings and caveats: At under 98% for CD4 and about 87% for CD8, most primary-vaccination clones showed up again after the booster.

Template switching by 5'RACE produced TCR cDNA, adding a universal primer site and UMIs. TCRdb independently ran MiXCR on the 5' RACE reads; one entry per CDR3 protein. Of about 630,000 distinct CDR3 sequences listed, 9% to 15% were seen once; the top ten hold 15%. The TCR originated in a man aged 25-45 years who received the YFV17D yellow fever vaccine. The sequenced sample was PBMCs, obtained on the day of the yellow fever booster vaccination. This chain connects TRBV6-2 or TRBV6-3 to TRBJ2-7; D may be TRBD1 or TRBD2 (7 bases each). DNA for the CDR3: TGTGCCAGCAGTAACCTGCAATTACAGGGGAAACGGGAGGTTGGCTACGAGCAGTACTTC. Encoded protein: CASSNLQLQGKREVGYEQYF.